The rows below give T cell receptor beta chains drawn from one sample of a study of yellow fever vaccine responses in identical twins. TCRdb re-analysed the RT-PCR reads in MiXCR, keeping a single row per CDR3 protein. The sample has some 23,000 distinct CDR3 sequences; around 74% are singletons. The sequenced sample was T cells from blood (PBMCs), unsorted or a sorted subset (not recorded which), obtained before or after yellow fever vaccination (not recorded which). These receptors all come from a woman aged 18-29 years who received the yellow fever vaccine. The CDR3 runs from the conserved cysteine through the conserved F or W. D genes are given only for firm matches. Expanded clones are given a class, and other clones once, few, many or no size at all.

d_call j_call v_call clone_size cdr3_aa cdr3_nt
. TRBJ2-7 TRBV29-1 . CSGNLGDEQYF TGCAGCGGCAACCTTGGGGACGAGCAGTACTTC
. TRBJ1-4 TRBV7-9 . CASSPPDEKLFF TGTGCCAGCAGCCCCCCGGATGAAAAACTGTTTTTT
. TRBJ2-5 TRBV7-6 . CASSLYSASQETQYF TGTGCCAGCAGCTTATATAGTGCCTCTCAAGAGACCCAGTACTTC
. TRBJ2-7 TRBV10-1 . CASSVTSYEQYF TGCGCCAGCAGTGTAACGTCCTACGAGCAGTACTTC
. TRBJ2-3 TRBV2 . CASSGRGPPDTQYF TGTGCCAGCAGTGGCCGCGGGCCCCCAGATACGCAGTATTTT
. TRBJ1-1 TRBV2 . CASSVTGVNTEAFF TGTGCCAGCAGTGTAACCGGGGTGAACACTGAAGCTTTCTTT
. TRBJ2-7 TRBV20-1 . CSARDGRVGPYEQYF TGCAGTGCTAGAGATGGGCGAGTTGGGCCCTACGAGCAGTACTTC
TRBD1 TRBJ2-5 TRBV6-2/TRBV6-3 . CASSYSGQVARLETQYF TGTGCCAGCAGTTACTCGGGACAGGTCGCGCGTTTGGAGACCCAGTACTTC
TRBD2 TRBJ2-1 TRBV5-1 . CASSLVLAGVEQFF TGCGCCAGCAGCTTGGTACTAGCGGGAGTTGAGCAGTTCTTC
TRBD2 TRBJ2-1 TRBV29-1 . CSVAYSGRLNEQFF TGCAGCGTCGCCTATAGCGGGAGGCTCAATGAGCAGTTCTTC
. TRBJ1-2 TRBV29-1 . CSVDEGSHNNYGYTF TGCAGCGTTGATGAGGGGTCCCACAATAACTATGGCTACACCTTC
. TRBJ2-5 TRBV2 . CASSTVETQYF TGTGCCAGCAGTACAGTAGAGACCCAGTACTTC
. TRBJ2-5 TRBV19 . CASSMTPKETQYF TGTGCCAGTAGTATGACGCCGAAAGAGACCCAGTACTTC
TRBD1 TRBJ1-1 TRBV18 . CASSRDRANTEAFF TGTGCCAGCTCAAGGGACAGGGCGAACACTGAAGCTTTCTTT
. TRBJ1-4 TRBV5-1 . CASSFSVRKEKLFF TGCGCCAGCAGCTTCTCAGTACGTAAGGAAAAACTGTTTTTT
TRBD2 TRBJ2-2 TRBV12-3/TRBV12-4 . CASSLREVGELFF TGTGCCAGCAGCTTGCGGGAGGTCGGGGAGCTGTTTTTT
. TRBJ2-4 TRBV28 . CASSSVQLSKNIQYF TGTGCCAGCAGTTCCGTACAGCTTTCCAAAAACATTCAGTACTTC
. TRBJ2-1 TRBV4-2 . CASSQTQDHEQFF TGTGCCAGCAGCCAAACCCAGGACCATGAGCAGTTCTTC
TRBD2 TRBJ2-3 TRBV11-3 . CASSLGWRGWDTQYF TGTGCCAGCAGCTTAGGCTGGCGGGGGTGGGATACGCAGTATTTT
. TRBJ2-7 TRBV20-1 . CSATRRDEQYF TGCAGTGCTACCCGGCGGGACGAGCAGTACTTC
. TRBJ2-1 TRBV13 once CASSVGLALYNEQFF TGTGCCAGCAGTGTAGGCCTAGCGCTCTACAATGAGCAGTTCTTC
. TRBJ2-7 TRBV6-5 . CASSSRYEQYF TGTGCCAGCAGTTCCAGGTACGAGCAGTACTTC
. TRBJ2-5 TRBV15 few CATSRIGNQETQYF TGTGCCACCAGCAGAATCGGGAACCAAGAGACCCAGTACTTC
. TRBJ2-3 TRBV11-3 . CASSSPERKGTDTQYF TGTGCCAGCAGCTCCCCAGAGAGGAAGGGTACAGATACGCAGTATTTT